The table lists the clone carrying this T cell receptor (beta chain) with a few counts. Its target is unknown. The entry originates in a study of T-cell reconstitution after alpha-beta-depleted transplantation in children. General observations from the study: After transplant, high TCRbeta diversity at day 60 in some patients arose from surviving recipient T cells and thymic progenitors. About two months after transplant, alpha-beta T cells reportedly came from several hundred expanded graft clones. T-cell numbers and diversity one year post-transplant derived largely from freshly generated T cells.

It was with unique molecular identifiers that the TCRbeta library was prepared. TCRdb re-derived calls from the PCR reads in MiXCR, one entry per CDR3 protein. The sample holds fewer than 700,000 distinct CDR3 sequences, 10% to 15% seen once. CDR3 length equals 14 residues. V was cut by 6 bases and J by 4 bases, with 14 bases left in between. The sample in question was PBMCs, mostly from graft donor cells, obtained 360 days after TCRalphabeta/CD19-depleted stem cell transplant. This chain uses TRBV12-3 or TRBV12-4 with TRBJ2-3, with a possible D match to TRBD2 (6 bases). The sequence was collected from a male patient aged 10 to 17 who had a stem cell transplant for acute myeloid leukemia, so the T cells may come from the graft donor. The CDR3 DNA is TGTGCCAGCAGCCTAAACGGAGGGCCAGATACGCAGTATTTT. The encoded protein is CASSLNGGPDTQYF.